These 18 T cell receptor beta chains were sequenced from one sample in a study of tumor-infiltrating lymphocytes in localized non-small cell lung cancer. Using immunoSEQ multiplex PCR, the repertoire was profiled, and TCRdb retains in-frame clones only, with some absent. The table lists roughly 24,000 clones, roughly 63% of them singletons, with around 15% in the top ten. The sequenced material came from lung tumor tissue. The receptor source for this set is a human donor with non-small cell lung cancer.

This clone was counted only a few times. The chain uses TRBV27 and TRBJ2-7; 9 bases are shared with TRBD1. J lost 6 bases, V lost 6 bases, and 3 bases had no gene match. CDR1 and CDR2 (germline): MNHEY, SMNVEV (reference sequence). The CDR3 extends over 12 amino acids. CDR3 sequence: CASSRQGGEQYF. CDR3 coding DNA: TGTGCCAGCAGCCGACAGGGGGGCGAGCAGTACTTC.

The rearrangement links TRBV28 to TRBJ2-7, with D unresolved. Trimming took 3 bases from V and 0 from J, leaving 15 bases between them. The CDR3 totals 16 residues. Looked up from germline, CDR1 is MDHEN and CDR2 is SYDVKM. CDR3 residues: CASSFLLGKYSYEQYF. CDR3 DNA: TGTGCCAGCAGTTTTTTACTGGGCAAATACTCCTACGAGCAGTACTTC.

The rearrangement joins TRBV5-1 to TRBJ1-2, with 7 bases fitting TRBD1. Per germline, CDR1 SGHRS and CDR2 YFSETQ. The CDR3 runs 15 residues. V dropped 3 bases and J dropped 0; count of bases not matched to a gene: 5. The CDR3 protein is CASSWGTAANYGYTF. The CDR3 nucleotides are TGCGCCAGCAGCTGGGGGACAGCTGCTAACTATGGCTACACCTTC.

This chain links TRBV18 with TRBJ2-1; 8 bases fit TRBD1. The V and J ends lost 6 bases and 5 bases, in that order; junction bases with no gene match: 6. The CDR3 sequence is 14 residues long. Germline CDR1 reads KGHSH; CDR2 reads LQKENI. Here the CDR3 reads CASSPGQVNNEQFF. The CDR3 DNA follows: TGTGCCAGCTCGCCGGGACAGGTCAACAATGAGCAGTTCTTC.

The CDR3 DNA reads as TGTGCCAGCAGCCCGAGCGGACGGTACAATGAGCAGTTCTTC. Encoded protein: CASSPSGRYNEQFF. V is TRBV7-2 and J is TRBJ2-1, with D perhaps TRBD2 (5 bases). CDR1 is SGHTA, CDR2 FQGNSA, per germline. The CDR3 is 14 amino acids. Deletions cut 5 bases from V and 4 bases from J, with 12 bases between.

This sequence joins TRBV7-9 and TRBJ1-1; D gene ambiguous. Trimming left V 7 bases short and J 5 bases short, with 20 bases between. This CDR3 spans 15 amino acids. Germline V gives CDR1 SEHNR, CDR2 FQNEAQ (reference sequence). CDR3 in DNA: TGTGCCAGCACCCCATCATCAGCCGGTTTAACTGAAGCTTTCTTT. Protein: CASTPSSAGLTEAFF.

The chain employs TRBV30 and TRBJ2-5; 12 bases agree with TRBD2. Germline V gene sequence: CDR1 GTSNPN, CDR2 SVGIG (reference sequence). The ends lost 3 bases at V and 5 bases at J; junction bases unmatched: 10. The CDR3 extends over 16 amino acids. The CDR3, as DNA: TGTGCCTGGAGCGCTAGCGGGAGGGTAATTTGGGAGACCCAGTACTTC. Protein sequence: CAWSASGRVIWETQYF.

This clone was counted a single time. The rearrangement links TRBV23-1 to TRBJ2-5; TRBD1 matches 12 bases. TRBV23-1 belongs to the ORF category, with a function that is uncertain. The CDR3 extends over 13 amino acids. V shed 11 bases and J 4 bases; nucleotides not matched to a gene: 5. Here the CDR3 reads CAQGDRGRETQYF. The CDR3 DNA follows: TGCGCCCAGGGGGACAGGGGGCGAGAGACCCAGTACTTC.

The CDR3 spells CASSFRLAGVTGELFF. CDR3 sequence (DNA): TGTGCCAGCAGCTTCCGACTAGCGGGTGTCACCGGGGAGCTGTTTTTT. The chain recombines TRBV5-4 with TRBJ2-2, with 10 bases identical to TRBD2. Germline-derived CDR1 and CDR2 are SGHNT and YYREEE (reference sequence). Trimming cost V 2 bases and J 4 bases; bases outside gene matches: 5. The CDR3 is 16 amino acids.

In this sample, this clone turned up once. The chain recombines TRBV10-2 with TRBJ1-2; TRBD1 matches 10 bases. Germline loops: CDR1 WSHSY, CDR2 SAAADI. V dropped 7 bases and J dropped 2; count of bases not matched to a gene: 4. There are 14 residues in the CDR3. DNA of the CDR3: TGCGCCAGCACTCCGGGACAGGGGAACTATGGCTACACCTTC. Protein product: CASTPGQGNYGYTF.

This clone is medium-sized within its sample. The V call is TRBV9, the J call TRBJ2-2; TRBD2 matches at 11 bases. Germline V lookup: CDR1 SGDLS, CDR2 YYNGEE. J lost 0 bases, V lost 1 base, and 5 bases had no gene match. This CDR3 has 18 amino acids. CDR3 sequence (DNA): TGTGCCAGCAGCGTAAGCCGACTAGCGGGACCGAACACCGGGGAGCTGTTTTTT. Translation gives CASSVSRLAGPNTGELFF.

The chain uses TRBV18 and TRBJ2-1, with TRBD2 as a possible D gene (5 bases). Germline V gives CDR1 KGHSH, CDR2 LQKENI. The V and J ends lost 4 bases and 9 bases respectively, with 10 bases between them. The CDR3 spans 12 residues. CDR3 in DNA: TGTGCCAGCTCACACTATGAGGGTGAGCAGTTCTTC. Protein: CASSHYEGEQFF.

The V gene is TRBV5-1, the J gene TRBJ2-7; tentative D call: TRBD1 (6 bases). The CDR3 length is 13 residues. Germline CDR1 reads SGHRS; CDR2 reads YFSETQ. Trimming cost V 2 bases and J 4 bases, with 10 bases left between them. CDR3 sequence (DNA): TGCGCCAGCAGCTTACAGGGATATTACGAGCAGTACTTC. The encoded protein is CASSLQGYYEQYF.

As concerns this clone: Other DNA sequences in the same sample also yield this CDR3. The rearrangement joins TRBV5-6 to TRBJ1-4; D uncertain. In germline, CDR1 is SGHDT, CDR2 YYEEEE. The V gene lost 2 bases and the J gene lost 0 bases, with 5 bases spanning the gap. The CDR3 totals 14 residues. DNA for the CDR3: TGTGCCAGCAGCTTAATCGCAACTAATGAAAAACTGTTTTTT. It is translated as CASSLIATNEKLFF.

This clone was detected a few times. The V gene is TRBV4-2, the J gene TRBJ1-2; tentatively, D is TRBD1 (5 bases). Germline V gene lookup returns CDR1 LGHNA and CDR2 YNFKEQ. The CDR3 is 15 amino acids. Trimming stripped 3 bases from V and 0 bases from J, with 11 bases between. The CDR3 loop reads CASSQGTVANYGYTF. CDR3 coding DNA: TGTGCCAGCAGCCAGGGGACGGTAGCTAACTATGGCTACACCTTC.

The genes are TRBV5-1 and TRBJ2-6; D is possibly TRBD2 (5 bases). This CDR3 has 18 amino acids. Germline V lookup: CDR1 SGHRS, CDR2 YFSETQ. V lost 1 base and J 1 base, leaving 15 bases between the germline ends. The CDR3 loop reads CASSLLTGSESGANVLTF. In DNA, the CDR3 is TGCGCCAGCAGCTTGTTGACGGGGTCGGAGTCTGGGGCCAACGTCCTGACTTTC.

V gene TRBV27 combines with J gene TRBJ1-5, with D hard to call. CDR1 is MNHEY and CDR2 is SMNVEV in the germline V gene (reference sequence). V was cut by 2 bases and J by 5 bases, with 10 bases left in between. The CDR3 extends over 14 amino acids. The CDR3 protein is CASSLLGVYQPQHF. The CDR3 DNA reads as TGTGCCAGCAGTTTACTGGGAGTGTATCAGCCCCAGCATTTT.

The CDR3: CSVWLFSYNEQFF. The CDR3 bases are TGCAGCGTTTGGCTCTTCTCCTACAATGAGCAGTTCTTC. The V gene is TRBV29-1, the J gene TRBJ2-1; D gene uncertain. The CDR3 runs 13 residues. Per the germline V gene, CDR1 is SQVTM and CDR2 is ANQGSEA. V was cut by 5 bases and J by 0 bases, with 8 bases left in between.